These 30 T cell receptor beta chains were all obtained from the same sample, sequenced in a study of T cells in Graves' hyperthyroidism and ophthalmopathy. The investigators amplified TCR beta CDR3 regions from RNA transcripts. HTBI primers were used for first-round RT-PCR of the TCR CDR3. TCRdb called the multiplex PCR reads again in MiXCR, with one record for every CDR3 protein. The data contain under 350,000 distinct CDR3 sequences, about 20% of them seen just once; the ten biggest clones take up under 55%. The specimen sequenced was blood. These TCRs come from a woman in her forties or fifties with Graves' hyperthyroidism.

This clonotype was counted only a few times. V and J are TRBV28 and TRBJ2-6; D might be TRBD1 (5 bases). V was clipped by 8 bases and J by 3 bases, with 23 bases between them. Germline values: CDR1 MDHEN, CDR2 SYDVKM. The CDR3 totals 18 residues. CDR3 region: CASSPPAGWVSGANVLTF. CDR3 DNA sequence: TGTGCCAGCTCACCACCGGCAGGGTGGGTGAGTGGGGCCAACGTCCTGACTTTC.

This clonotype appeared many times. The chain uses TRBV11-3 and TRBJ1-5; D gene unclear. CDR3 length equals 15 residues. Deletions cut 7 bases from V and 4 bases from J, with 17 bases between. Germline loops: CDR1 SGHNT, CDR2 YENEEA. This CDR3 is CASTLVDKPNQPQHF. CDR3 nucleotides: TGTGCCAGCACCTTGGTTGACAAGCCTAATCAGCCCCAGCATTTT. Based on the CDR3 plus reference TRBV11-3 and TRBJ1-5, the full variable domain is EAGVVQSPRYKIIEKKQPVAFWCNPISGHNTLYWYLQNLGQGPELLIRYENEEAVDDSQLPKDRFSAERLKGVDSTLKIQPAELGDSAVYLCASTLVDKPNQPQHFGDGTRLSIL.

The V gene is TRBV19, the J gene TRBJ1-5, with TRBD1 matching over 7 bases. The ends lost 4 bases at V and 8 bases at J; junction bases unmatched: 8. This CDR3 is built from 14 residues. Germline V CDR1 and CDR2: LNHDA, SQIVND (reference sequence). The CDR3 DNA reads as TGTGCCAGTAGTACCCTACAGGGGAGCGAGCCCCAGCATTTT. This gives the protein CASSTLQGSEPQHF.

Here the CDR3 DNA reads TGTGCCAGTAGTAGGGGGGAAAAACTGTTTTTT. Translation gives CASSRGEKLFF. The V call is TRBV19, the J call TRBJ1-4; D may be TRBD1 (5 bases). Trimming removed 4 bases at V and 8 bases at J, with 5 bases between. The germline V gene has CDR1 LNHDA and CDR2 SQIVND (reference sequence). The length of the CDR3 is 11 residues.

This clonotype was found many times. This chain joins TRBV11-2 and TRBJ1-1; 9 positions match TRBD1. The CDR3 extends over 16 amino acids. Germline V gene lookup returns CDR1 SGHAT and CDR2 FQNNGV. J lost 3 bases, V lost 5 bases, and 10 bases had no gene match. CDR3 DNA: TGTGCCAGCAGCCGGGGGTTTGGGACAGGGCACACTGAAGCTTTCTTT. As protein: CASSRGFGTGHTEAFF.

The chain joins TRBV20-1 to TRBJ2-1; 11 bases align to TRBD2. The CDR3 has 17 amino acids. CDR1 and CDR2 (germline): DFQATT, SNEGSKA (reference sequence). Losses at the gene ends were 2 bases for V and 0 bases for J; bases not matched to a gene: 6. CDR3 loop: CSARSLAGGGSYNEQFF. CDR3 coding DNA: TGCAGTGCTAGATCTCTAGCGGGGGGCGGCTCCTACAATGAGCAGTTCTTC.

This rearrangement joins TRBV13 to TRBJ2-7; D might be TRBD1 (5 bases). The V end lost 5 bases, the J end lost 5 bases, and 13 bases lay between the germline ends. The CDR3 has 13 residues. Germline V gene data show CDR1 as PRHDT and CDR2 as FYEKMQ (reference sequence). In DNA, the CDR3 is TGTGCCAGCAGCCCCTTGACAGAGAACGAGCAGTACGTC. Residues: CASSPLTENEQYV.

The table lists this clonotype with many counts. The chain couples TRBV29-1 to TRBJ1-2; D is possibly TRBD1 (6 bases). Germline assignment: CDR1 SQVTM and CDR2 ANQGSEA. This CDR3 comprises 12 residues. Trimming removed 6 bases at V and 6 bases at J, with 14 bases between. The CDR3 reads CSVKGGSDGYTF. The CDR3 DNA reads TGCAGCGTGAAGGGGGGAAGTGATGGCTACACCTTC.

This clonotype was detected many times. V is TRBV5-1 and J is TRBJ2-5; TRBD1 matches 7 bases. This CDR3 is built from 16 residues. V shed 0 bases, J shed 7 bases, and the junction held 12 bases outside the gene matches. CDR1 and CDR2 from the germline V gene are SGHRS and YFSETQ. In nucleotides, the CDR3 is TGCGCCAGCAGCTTGGTTACCGCGGACAGGTCGCGGACCCAGTACTTC. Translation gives CASSLVTADRSRTQYF.

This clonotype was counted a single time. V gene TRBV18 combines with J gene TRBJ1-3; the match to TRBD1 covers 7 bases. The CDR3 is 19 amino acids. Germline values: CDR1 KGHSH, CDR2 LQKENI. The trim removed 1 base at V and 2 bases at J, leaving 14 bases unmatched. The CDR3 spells CASSPLRPGQKQTGNTIYF. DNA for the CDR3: TGTGCCAGCTCACCACTTAGACCGGGACAGAAGCAAACTGGAAACACCATATATTTT.

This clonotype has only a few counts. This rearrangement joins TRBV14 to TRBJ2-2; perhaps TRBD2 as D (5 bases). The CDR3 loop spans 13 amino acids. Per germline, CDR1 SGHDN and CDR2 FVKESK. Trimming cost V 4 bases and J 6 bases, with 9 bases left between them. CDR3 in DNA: TGTGCCAGCAGCCCGAGGGAGTCCGGGGAGCTGTTTTTT. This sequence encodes CASSPRESGELFF.

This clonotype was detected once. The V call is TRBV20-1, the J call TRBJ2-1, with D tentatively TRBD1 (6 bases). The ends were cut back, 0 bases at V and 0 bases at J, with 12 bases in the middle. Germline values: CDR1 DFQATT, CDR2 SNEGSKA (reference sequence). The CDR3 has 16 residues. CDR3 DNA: TGCAGTGCTAGAGACCTTACAGGGAGCTCCTACAATGAGCAGTTCTTC. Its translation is CSARDLTGSSYNEQFF.

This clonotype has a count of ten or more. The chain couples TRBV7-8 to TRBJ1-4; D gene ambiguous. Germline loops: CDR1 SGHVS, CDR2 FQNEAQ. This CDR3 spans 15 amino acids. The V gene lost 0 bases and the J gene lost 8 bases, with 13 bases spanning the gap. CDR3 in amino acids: CASSLAHGPYEKLFF. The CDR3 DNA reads TGTGCCAGCAGCTTAGCGCACGGACCGTACGAAAAACTGTTTTTT.

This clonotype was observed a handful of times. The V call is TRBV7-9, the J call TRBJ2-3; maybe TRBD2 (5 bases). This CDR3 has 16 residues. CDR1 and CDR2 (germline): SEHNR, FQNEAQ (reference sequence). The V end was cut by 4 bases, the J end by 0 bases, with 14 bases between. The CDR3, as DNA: TGTGCCAGCAGCTATAGGACTGGATCTAGCACAGATACGCAGTATTTT. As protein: CASSYRTGSSTDTQYF. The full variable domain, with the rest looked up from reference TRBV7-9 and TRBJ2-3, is DTGVSQNPRHKITKRGQNVTFRCDPISEHNRLYWYRQTLGQGPEFLTYFQNEAQLEKSRLLSDRFSAERPKGSFSTLEIQRTEQGDSAMYLCASSYRTGSSTDTQYFGPGTRLTVL.

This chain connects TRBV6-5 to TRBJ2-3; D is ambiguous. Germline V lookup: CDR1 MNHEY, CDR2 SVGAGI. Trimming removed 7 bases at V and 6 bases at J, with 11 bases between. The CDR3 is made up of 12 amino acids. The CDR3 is CASNLLADTQYF. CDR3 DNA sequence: TGTGCCAGCAACCTTCTCGCCGATACGCAGTATTTT.

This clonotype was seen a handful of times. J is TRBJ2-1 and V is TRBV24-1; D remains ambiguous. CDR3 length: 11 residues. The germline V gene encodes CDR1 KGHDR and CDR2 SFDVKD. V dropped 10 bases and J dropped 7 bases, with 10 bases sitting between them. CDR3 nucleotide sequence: TGTGCCACTACCTTAAATAATGAGCAGTTCTTC. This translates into CATTLNNEQFF.

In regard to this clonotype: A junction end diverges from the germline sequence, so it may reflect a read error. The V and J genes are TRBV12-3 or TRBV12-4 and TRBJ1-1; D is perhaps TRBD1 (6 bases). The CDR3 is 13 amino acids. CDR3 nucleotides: TGTGCCAGCAGCCTCCAGGGGAGCACTGAAGTTTTCTTT. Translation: CASSLQGSTEVFF.

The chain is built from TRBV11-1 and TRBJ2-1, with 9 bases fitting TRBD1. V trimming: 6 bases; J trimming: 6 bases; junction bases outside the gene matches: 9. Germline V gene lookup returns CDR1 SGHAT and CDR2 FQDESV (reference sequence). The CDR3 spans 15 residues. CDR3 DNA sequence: TGTGCCAGCAGAAAACCCGGGACAGGGTTCAATGAGCAGTTCTTC. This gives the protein CASRKPGTGFNEQFF.

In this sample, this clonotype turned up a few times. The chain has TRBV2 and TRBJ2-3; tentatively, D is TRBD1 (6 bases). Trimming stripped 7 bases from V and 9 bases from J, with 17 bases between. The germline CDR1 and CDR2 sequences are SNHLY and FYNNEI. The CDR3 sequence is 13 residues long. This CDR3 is CASTLGTGFTQYF. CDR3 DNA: TGTGCCAGCACTCTTGGTACAGGGTTCACGCAGTATTTT.

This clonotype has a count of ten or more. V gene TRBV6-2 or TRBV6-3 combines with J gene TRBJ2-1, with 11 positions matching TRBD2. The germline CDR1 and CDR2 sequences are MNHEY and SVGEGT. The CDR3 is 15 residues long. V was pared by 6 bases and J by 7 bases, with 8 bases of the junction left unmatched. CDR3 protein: CASRPTSGGMNEQFF. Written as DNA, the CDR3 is TGTGCCAGCAGGCCAACTAGCGGGGGTATGAATGAGCAGTTCTTC.

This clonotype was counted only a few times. In nucleotides, the CDR3 is TGTGCTAGTGGTTTCGCGGGAGGGCCTAGGGATACAGATACGCAGTATTTT. It codes for CASGFAGGPRDTDTQYF. V is TRBV12-5 and J is TRBJ2-3, with 9 positions matching TRBD2. J lost 3 bases, V lost 3 bases, and 10 bases had no gene match. Germline V gene data show CDR1 as LGHNT and CDR2 as FRNRAP. The CDR3 is 17 amino acids.

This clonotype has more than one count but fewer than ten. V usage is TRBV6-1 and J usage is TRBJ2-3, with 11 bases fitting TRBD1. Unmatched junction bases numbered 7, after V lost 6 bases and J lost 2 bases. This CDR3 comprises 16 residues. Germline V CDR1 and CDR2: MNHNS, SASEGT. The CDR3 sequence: CASSRTGGATTDTQYF. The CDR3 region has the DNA TGTGCCAGCAGCAGGACAGGGGGCGCGACCACAGATACGCAGTATTTT.

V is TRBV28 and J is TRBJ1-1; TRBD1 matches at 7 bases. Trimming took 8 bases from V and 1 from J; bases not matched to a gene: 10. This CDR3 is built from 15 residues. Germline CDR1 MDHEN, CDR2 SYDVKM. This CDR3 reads CASPPTTGKNTEAFF. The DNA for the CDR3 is TGTGCCAGCCCCCCGACGACAGGGAAGAACACTGAAGCTTTCTTT.

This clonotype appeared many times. Here the CDR3 reads CASSPGAGMYEQYV. The CDR3 DNA reads TGTGCCAGCTCACCTGGGGCAGGGATGTACGAGCAGTACGTC. V gene TRBV18 combines with J gene TRBJ2-7, with TRBD1 as a possible D gene (5 bases). The CDR3 totals 14 residues. V gave up 3 bases and J gave up 4 bases, with 13 bases separating them. CDR1 is KGHSH, CDR2 LQKENI, per germline.

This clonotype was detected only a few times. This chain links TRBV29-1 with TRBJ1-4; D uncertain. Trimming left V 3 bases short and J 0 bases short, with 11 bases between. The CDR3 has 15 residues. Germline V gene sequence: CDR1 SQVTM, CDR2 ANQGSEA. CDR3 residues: CSVEEVIATNEKLFF. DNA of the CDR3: TGCAGCGTTGAGGAAGTCATTGCAACTAATGAAAAACTGTTTTTT.

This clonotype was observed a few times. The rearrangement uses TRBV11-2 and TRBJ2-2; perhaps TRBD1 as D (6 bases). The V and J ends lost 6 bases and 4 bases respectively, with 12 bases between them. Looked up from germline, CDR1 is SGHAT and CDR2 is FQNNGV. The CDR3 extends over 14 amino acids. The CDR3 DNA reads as TGTGCCAGCAGTTCACAGGGTTTCACCGGGGAGCTGTTTTTT. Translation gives CASSSQGFTGELFF.

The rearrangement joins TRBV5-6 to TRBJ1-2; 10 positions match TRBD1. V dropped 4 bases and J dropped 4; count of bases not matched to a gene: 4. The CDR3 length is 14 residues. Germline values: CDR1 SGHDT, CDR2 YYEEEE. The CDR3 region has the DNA TGTGCCAGCAGCCCGGACAGGGGGACCTATGGCTACACCTTC. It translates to CASSPDRGTYGYTF.

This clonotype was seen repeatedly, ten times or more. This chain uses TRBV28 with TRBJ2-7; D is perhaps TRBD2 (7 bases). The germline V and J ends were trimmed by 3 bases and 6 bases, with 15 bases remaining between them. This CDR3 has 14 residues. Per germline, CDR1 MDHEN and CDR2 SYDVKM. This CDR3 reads CASSFSGGRGEQYV. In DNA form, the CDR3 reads TGTGCCAGCAGTTTTTCCGGGGGGCGCGGCGAGCAGTACGTC.

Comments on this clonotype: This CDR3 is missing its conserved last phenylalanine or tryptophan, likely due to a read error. CDR3 residues: CASSASDSGEQYL. The CDR3, as DNA: TGCGCCAGCAGCGCCAGTGATTCGGGCGAGCAGTACCTC. The chain employs TRBV5-1 and TRBJ2-7; no clear D. V was pared by 4 bases and J by 6 bases, with 14 bases between. The V gene's germline CDR1 is SGHRS and CDR2 YFSETQ. The CDR3 loop spans 13 amino acids.

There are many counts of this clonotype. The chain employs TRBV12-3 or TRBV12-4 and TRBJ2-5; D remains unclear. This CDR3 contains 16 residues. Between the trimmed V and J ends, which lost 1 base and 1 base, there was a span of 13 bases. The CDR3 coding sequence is TGTGCCAGCAGTTTAGGTCGTTCCGGATCCCAAGAGACCCAGTACTTC. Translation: CASSLGRSGSQETQYF.